The sequence of this T cell receptor (beta chain) was determined in a study of technical replicates of blood from a handful of donors. Here immunoSEQ multiplex PCR was the method, and the copy in TCRdb shows in-frame clones only, minus some. The profile shows roughly 79,000 clones, just under 95% of them singletons. V dropped 3 bases and J dropped 3 bases, with 9 bases sitting between them. This CDR3 spans 13 amino acids. Germline CDR1 and CDR2: MNHEY and SMNVEV (reference sequence). The receptor was derived from a human donor in good health. Sequencing was carried out using T cells isolated from PBMCs. The V gene is TRBV27, the J gene TRBJ2-7; D remains unclear. The CDR3 nucleotides are TGTGCCAGCAGTTTCTCGGCGGTCTACGAGCAGTACTTC. Translation: CASSFSAVYEQYF.